The rows below give T cell receptor beta chains drawn from one sample of a study of beta chain features in type 1 diabetes. Clones were sequenced by immunoSEQ multiplex PCR, and TCRdb holds only the in-frame ones, with some missing. This table holds approximately 360,000 clones, over 10% found once. Sequences were obtained from naive CD4+ T cells from blood. The receptors were gathered from a woman between 18 and 29 years old with type 1 diabetes. Each CDR3 is given with its conserved first and last residue. D genes are given only for firm matches. A row's size may be missing; if present it is once, few, many or a size class.

D	size	J	V	CDR3	DNA
-	few	TRBJ1-5	TRBV28	CASSLLLDQPQHF	TGTGCCAGCAGTCTATTACTGGATCAGCCCCAGCATTTT
-	few	TRBJ2-3	TRBV10-3	CAISEYGGTSTDTQYF	TGTGCCATCAGTGAGTACGGCGGAACTAGCACAGATACGCAGTATTTT
-	-	TRBJ1-1	TRBV18	CASSPQDPTDTEAFF	TGTGCCAGCTCACCCCAGGATCCTACGGACACTGAAGCTTTCTTT
-	few	TRBJ2-5	TRBV29-1	CSVEGQPGTQYF	TGCAGCGTTGAAGGACAGCCAGGGACCCAGTACTTC
-	-	TRBJ2-7	TRBV19	CASSIATVAEQYF	TGTGCCAGTAGTATCGCGACAGTGGCCGAGCAGTACTTC
-	-	TRBJ1-2	TRBV25-1	CASGDGASLYGYTF	TGTGCCAGCGGGGATGGGGCGAGCCTCTATGGCTACACCTTC
-	few	TRBJ2-3	TRBV7-8	CASNPFGGAASTDTQYF	TGTGCCAGCAACCCCTTTGGCGGGGCAGCTAGCACAGATACGCAGTATTTT
TRBD2	-	TRBJ2-7	TRBV9	CASSPHQGGYEQYF	TGTGCCAGCAGCCCACATCAGGGAGGGTACGAGCAGTACTTC
TRBD1	few	TRBJ1-2	TRBV2	CASSVRGAGYTF	TGTGCCAGCAGTGTCAGGGGGGCCGGCTACACCTTC
-	few	TRBJ2-7	TRBV10-3	CAISEGASSYEQYF	TGTGCCATCAGTGAGGGGGCAAGCTCCTACGAGCAGTACTTC
TRBD2	few	TRBJ2-1	TRBV19	CASSVTSGGYNEQFF	TGTGCCAGTAGTGTTACTAGCGGGGGGTACAATGAGCAGTTCTTC
-	few	TRBJ2-3	TRBV4-3	CASSQVYSRAGDTQYF	TGCGCCAGCAGCCAAGTCTACTCACGAGCAGGAGATACGCAGTATTTT
TRBD1	few	TRBJ1-6	TRBV7-9	CASSPGDRNYSPLHF	TGTGCCAGCAGCCCGGGGGACAGGAATTATTCACCCCTCCACTTT
-	few	TRBJ2-1	TRBV27	CASSSILFSNEQFF	TGTGCCAGCAGTTCTATCCTATTTAGCAATGAGCAGTTCTTC
TRBD2	-	TRBJ2-7	TRBV30	CAWEPGLAGGPGEQYF	TGTGCCTGGGAGCCGGGACTAGCGGGAGGGCCGGGCGAGCAGTACTTC
-	-	TRBJ2-3	TRBV2	CASSLSQISTDTQYF	TGTGCCAGCAGTCTATCACAGATTAGCACAGATACGCAGTATTTT
-	few	TRBJ2-1	TRBV27	CASSAIRGALFSSYNEQFF	TGTGCCAGCAGTGCCATCCGGGGGGCCCTCTTTAGCTCCTACAATGAGCAGTTCTTC
-	few	TRBJ2-7	TRBV6-1	CASSVVLSYEQYF	TGTGCCAGCAGTGTCGTCCTCTCCTACGAGCAGTACTTC
-	few	TRBJ2-4	TRBV29-1	CSVELRFLAKNIQYF	TGCAGCGTTGAACTCAGGTTTCTAGCCAAAAACATTCAGTACTTC
TRBD1	-	TRBJ2-7	TRBV19	CASSMGTGHREQYF	TGTGCCAGTAGTATGGGGACAGGGCATAGAGAGCAGTACTTC
-	-	TRBJ1-5	TRBV19	CASNVGLRQPQHF	TGTGCCAGTAATGTGGGGCTGAGGCAGCCCCAGCATTTT
-	few	TRBJ1-2	TRBV29-1	CGGGLDGYTF	TGCGGGGGGGGGCTCGACGGCTACACCTTC
TRBD1	-	TRBJ1-6	TRBV7-2	CASSFFQGAQSPLHF	TGTGCCAGCAGCTTTTTTCAGGGGGCGCAGTCACCCCTCCACTTT
TRBD2	few	TRBJ2-7	TRBV7-2	CASNPTSGSYEQYF	TGTGCCAGCAACCCGACTAGCGGGTCCTACGAGCAGTACTTC
TRBD2	few	TRBJ2-3	TRBV9	CASSGTSGSTDTQYF	TGTGCCAGCAGCGGGACTAGCGGGAGCACAGATACGCAGTATTTT
-	few	TRBJ1-2	TRBV4-3	CASSQDGGGAIYGYTF	TGCGCCAGCAGCCAAGACGGGGGAGGAGCCATTTATGGCTACACCTTC
-	few	TRBJ2-7	TRBV27	CASSERRFREQYF	TGTGCCAGCAGTGAGAGGCGTTTTAGGGAGCAGTACTTC
-	few	TRBJ2-4	TRBV30	CAWSLVGGNIQYF	TGTGCCTGGAGTTTAGTCGGCGGAAACATTCAGTACTTC
-	few	TRBJ2-7	TRBV5-1	CASSSDSHEQYF	TGCGCCAGCAGCTCCGACAGCCACGAGCAGTACTTC
TRBD1	few	TRBJ1-2	TRBV10-3	CAISDQVDRVDGYTF	TGTGCCATCAGTGACCAAGTCGACAGGGTAGATGGCTACACCTTC
TRBD1	-	TRBJ2-5	TRBV5-1	CASSLVGGLETQYF	TGCGCCAGCAGCTTGGTAGGGGGCTTAGAGACCCAGTACTTC
-	few	TRBJ1-2	TRBV9	CASRGGEGYTF	TGTGCCAGCAGGGGGGGGGAGGGCTACACCTTC
-	few	TRBJ2-5	TRBV7-2	CASSLAAGWRGETQYF	TGTGCCAGCAGCTTAGCTGCAGGGTGGAGGGGAGAGACCCAGTACTTC